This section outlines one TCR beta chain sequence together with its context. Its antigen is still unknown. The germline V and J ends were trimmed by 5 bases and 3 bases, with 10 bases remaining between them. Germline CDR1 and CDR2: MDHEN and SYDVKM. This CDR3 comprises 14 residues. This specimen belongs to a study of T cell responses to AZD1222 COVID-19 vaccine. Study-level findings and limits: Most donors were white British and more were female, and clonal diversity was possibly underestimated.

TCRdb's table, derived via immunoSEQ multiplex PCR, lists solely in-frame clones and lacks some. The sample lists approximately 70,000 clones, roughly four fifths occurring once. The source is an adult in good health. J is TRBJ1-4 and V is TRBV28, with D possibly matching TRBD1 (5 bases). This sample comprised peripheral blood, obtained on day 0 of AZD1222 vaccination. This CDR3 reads CASSDRAANEKLFF. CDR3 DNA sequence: TGTGCCAGCAGTGACAGAGCGGCTAATGAAAAACTGTTTTTT.